This entry lists 27 T cell receptor beta chains sequenced from one sample in a study of vaccination effects on CD4 cells after COVID-19. Sequencing used immunoSEQ multiplex PCR; TCRdb keeps in-frame clones, though not all of them. The top ten clones hold less than 3% of a sample with tens of thousands of clones, 65% to 75% of them seen once. Using viral peptide pools, the ViraFEST assay grew out antigen-specific CD4+ T cells prior to sequencing. The culture ran for nine to ten days, and then CD4+ T cells were isolated. In the vaccine recipients, nucleocapsid antibodies were negative and there was no prior SARS-CoV-2 infection. The antigens for these receptors are not known. The sample in question was CD4+ T cells from PBMCs cultured with HCoV-NL63 spike peptides, obtained before COVID-19 vaccination. The source of these receptors is a human donor who received a COVID-19 vaccine.

About this clone: The same CDR3 arises from other DNA sequences in this sample as well. The V and J genes are TRBV3-1 (or the pseudogene TRBV3-2) and TRBJ1-1; TRBD1 matches at 7 bases. Per germline, CDR1 LGHDT and CDR2 YNNKEL (reference sequence). The V gene end was trimmed by 2 bases and the J gene end by 1 base; junction bases not matched to a gene: 4. The CDR3 covers 15 residues. The CDR3 sequence: CASSQPGTANTEAFF. The CDR3 DNA is TGTGCCAGCAGCCAACCAGGGACAGCGAACACTGAAGCTTTCTTT.

The rearrangement links TRBV6-5 to TRBJ2-2; 8 bases fit TRBD2. Per germline, CDR1 MNHEY and CDR2 SVGAGI. The CDR3 loop spans 15 amino acids. The junction had 5 bases not matched to a gene; V was cut back by 2 bases and J by 6 bases. CDR3 nucleotides: TGTGCCAGCAGTTACGGGCGGGGGGCCGCCGGGGAGCTGTTTTTT. It codes for CASSYGRGAAGELFF.

This chain links TRBV11-3 with TRBJ2-1, with 16 bases that match TRBD2. Trimming removed 4 bases from V and 9 bases from J; junction bases left unmatched: 6. The germline CDR1 and CDR2 sequences are SGHNT and YENEEA. There are 16 residues in the CDR3. CDR3 bases: TGTGCCAGCAGCTCCGGGACTAGCGGGGGGGTGGGTGAGCAGTTCTTC. Residues: CASSSGTSGGVGEQFF.

V usage is TRBV27 and J usage is TRBJ1-4; 7 nucleotides match TRBD1. The trim removed 8 bases at V and 11 bases at J, leaving 11 bases unmatched. Germline V gene sequence: CDR1 MNHEY, CDR2 SMNVEV (reference sequence). The CDR3 extends over 13 amino acids. This CDR3 is CASRDRVKLKLFF. CDR3 sequence (DNA): TGTGCCAGCCGAGACAGGGTCAAGTTGAAACTGTTTTTT.

This clone has a handful of counts. The chain is built from TRBV19 and TRBJ1-3; 7 nucleotides align to TRBD1. The CDR3 extends over 14 amino acids. Trimming cost V 7 bases and J 2 bases; bases outside gene matches: 5. CDR1 is LNHDA, CDR2 SQIVND, per germline (reference sequence). For the CDR3, the DNA is TGTGCCAGTACCGAGGGGACAGCTGGAAACACCATATATTTT. It translates to CASTEGTAGNTIYF. Together with reference TRBV19 and TRBJ1-3, the CDR3 gives the full variable domain: DGGITQSPKYLFRKEGQNVTLSCEQNLNHDAMYWYRQDPGQGLRLIYYSQIVNDFQKGDIAEGYSVSREKKESFPLTVTSAQKNPTAFYLCASTEGTAGNTIYFGEGSWLTVV.

In this sample, this clone turned up a few times. The rearrangement uses TRBV7-3 and TRBJ1-1, with a tentative D call TRBD1 (6 bases). Trimming removed 2 bases at V and 7 bases at J, with 11 bases between. CDR3 length: 13 amino acids. Germline values: CDR1 SGHTA, CDR2 FQGTGA. The CDR3 DNA follows: TGTGCCAGCAGCTTAGGGCGGGACAATGAAGCTTTCTTT. Translated, it gives CASSLGRDNEAFF. The whole variable domain, filled in from reference TRBV7-3 and TRBJ1-1, reads GAGVSQTPSNKVTEKGKYVELRCDPISGHTALYWYRQSLGQGPEFLIYFQGTGAADDSGLPNDRFFAVRPEGSVSTLKIQRTERGDSAVYLCASSLGRDNEAFFGQGTRLTVV.

The V call is TRBV2, the J call TRBJ1-2; TRBD1 matches 7 bases. The ends lost 5 bases at V and 4 bases at J; junction bases unmatched: 4. Germline values: CDR1 SNHLY, CDR2 FYNNEI. This CDR3 has 13 residues. CDR3 sequence (DNA): TGTGCCAGCAGTACAACAGGGGTCTATGGCTACACCTTC. Encoded protein: CASSTTGVYGYTF.

V is TRBV10-1 and J is TRBJ2-5; TRBD2 might be the D (6 bases). Looked up from germline, CDR1 is WNHNN and CDR2 is SYGVQD (reference sequence). The CDR3 covers 12 residues. V lost 10 bases to trimming and J lost 5 bases, with 14 bases between them. CDR3 amino acids: CATSASGETQYF. CDR3 sequence (DNA): TGCGCCACTTCGGCCAGCGGGGAGACCCAGTACTTC.

The gene calls are TRBV7-9 and TRBJ2-5; a possible D gene is TRBD1 (5 bases). Trimming took 3 bases from V and 4 from J, leaving 9 bases between them. The CDR3 has 13 residues. CDR1 SEHNR and CDR2 FQNEAQ come from the germline V gene (reference sequence). This CDR3 reads CASSFAGLETQYF. The CDR3 DNA sequence: TGTGCCAGCAGCTTTGCAGGGCTAGAGACCCAGTACTTC.

The rearrangement uses TRBV9 and TRBJ2-7; D assignment may be TRBD1 or TRBD2 (6 bases each). V dropped 0 bases and J dropped 5 bases, with 9 bases sitting between them. CDR1 is SGDLS and CDR2 is YYNGEE in the germline V gene. This CDR3 is built from 13 residues. The CDR3 loop is CASSVGRGHEQYV. DNA for the CDR3: TGTGCCAGCAGCGTAGGCCGGGGGCACGAGCAGTACGTC.

The chain employs TRBV5-1 and TRBJ1-1; D is unresolved. Germline CDR1 SGHRS, CDR2 YFSETQ. The V end was cut by 0 bases, the J end by 1 base, with 4 bases between. The CDR3 is 13 residues long. The CDR3 sequence is CASSLAQNTEAFF. The CDR3 bases are TGCGCCAGCAGCTTGGCTCAGAACACTGAAGCTTTCTTT.

This CDR3 is CASSPSGGRVSTGELFF. In DNA, the CDR3 is TGTGCCAGCAGCCCATCCGGGGGCAGGGTCAGTACCGGGGAGCTGTTTTTT. The chain recombines TRBV6-2 or TRBV6-3 with TRBJ2-2; either TRBD1 or TRBD2 may supply D (6 bases each). The CDR3 contains 17 residues. CDR1 and CDR2 (germline): MNHEY, SVGEGT. V lost 6 bases, J lost 5 bases, and 22 bases lay in between.

The chain employs TRBV10-2 and TRBJ1-6; D ambiguous. The ends were cut back, 2 bases at V and 5 bases at J, with 7 bases in the middle. Germline values: CDR1 WSHSY, CDR2 SAAADI. The CDR3 runs to 14 residues. The CDR3 coding sequence is TGCGCCAGCAGTGAGATGGCAGATAATTCACCCCTCCACTTT. Residues: CASSEMADNSPLHF.

This clone occurred a few times. The chain carries TRBV30 and TRBJ1-5, with D possibly TRBD1 on 6 matching bases. Germline V gene data show CDR1 as GTSNPN and CDR2 as SVGIG (reference sequence). This CDR3 has 13 amino acids. The V end lost 1 base, the J end lost 2 bases, and 6 bases lay between the germline ends. The CDR3 nucleotides read TGTGCCTGGAGTGACAGGGGCAATCAGCCCCAGCATTTT. Encoded protein: CAWSDRGNQPQHF.

V is TRBV30 and J is TRBJ1-5, with a tentative D call TRBD1 (5 bases). CDR3 length equals 13 residues. CDR1 GTSNPN and CDR2 SVGIG come from the germline V gene (reference sequence). The V end lost 4 bases, the J end lost 6 bases, and 13 bases lay between the germline ends. The CDR3 is CAWNTGYSQPQHF. In DNA form, the CDR3 reads TGTGCCTGGAATACAGGCTACTCTCAGCCCCAGCATTTT.

The genes are TRBV12-3 or TRBV12-4 and TRBJ1-1; D is possibly TRBD1 (6 bases). The V end was cut by 1 base, the J end by 12 bases, with 12 bases between. This CDR3 has 12 amino acids. The CDR3 protein is CASSLVGGATFF. The CDR3 DNA follows: TGTGCCAGCAGTTTAGTAGGGGGGGCGACTTTCTTT.

This clone was counted a few times. This sequence joins TRBV19 and TRBJ1-1; 8 nucleotides agree with TRBD1. The CDR3 covers 16 residues. V trimming: 6 bases; J trimming: 6 bases; junction bases outside the gene matches: 15. The V gene's germline CDR1 is LNHDA and CDR2 SQIVND (reference sequence). This CDR3 reads CASRQTYPDRGAEAFF. In nucleotides, the CDR3 is TGTGCCAGTAGACAGACCTACCCCGACAGGGGCGCTGAAGCTTTCTTT.

The rearrangement links TRBV7-8 to TRBJ2-6, with 7 bases matching TRBD1. The CDR3 spans 18 residues. The trim removed 1 base at V and 2 bases at J, leaving 8 bases unmatched. Germline CDR1 reads SGHVS; CDR2 reads FQNEAQ. The CDR3 DNA reads TGTGCCAGCAGCTTAGTACTTTCCGGGACAGCTGGGGCCAACGTCCTGACTTTC. Translating gives CASSLVLSGTAGANVLTF. The entire variable domain, with the rest obtained from reference TRBV7-8 and TRBJ2-6, is as follows: GAGVSQSPRYKVAKRGQDVALRCDPISGHVSLFWYQQALGQGPEFLTYFQNEAQLDKSGLPSDRFFAERPEGSVSTLKIQRTQQEDSAVYLCASSLVLSGTAGANVLTFGAGSRLTVL.

The genes are TRBV10-1 and TRBJ2-3; the match to TRBD2 covers 13 bases. The CDR3 sequence is 20 residues long. Germline CDR1 and CDR2: WNHNN and SYGVQD (reference sequence). After removal of 2 bases from V and 0 bases from J, the junction contained 11 bases not matched to a gene. The CDR3 is CASSEAWGTSGAKSTDTQYF. CDR3 DNA: TGCGCCAGCAGTGAGGCTTGGGGGACTAGCGGGGCCAAAAGCACAGATACGCAGTATTTT.

The chain links TRBV12-3 or TRBV12-4 to TRBJ1-2; D unresolved. The CDR3 has 12 amino acids. The germline V and J ends were trimmed by 4 bases and 11 bases, with 14 bases remaining between them. CDR3 in amino acids: CASSSDAIGYTF. As DNA, the CDR3 is TGTGCCAGCAGTTCTGATGCTATCGGATACACCTTC.

This chain joins TRBV29-1 and TRBJ1-1; 7 bases agree with TRBD1. CDR1 SQVTM and CDR2 ANQGSEA come from the germline V gene. The CDR3 runs 14 residues. V was clipped by 2 bases and J by 1 base; unmatched bases: 4. The CDR3: CSVERGLGNTEAFF. The CDR3 DNA sequence: TGCAGCGTTGAAAGGGGGCTAGGGAACACTGAAGCTTTCTTT. Filled out from reference TRBV29-1 and TRBJ1-1, the complete variable domain reads SAVISQKPSRDICQRGTSLTIQCQVDSQVTMMFWYRQQPGQSLTLIATANQGSEATYESGFVIDKFPISRPNLTFSTLTVSNMSPEDSSIYLCSVERGLGNTEAFFGQGTRLTVV.

The J gene is TRBJ2-4, the V gene TRBV5-6; D is possibly TRBD2 (6 bases). Trimming removed 4 bases from V and 6 bases from J, with 8 bases in between. Germline values: CDR1 SGHDT, CDR2 YYEEEE. The CDR3 length is 12 residues. The CDR3, as DNA: TGTGCCAGCAGCCGGGAGATAAACATTCAGTACTTC. Its translation is CASSREINIQYF.

The chain is built from TRBV5-1 and TRBJ2-2; D is possibly TRBD1 (5 bases). The ends were cut back, 6 bases at V and 3 bases at J, with 15 bases in the middle. The CDR3 is made up of 15 amino acids. Germline V gives CDR1 SGHRS, CDR2 YFSETQ. This chain's CDR3 is CASTPLRGDTGELFF. For the CDR3, the DNA is TGCGCCAGCACCCCGCTAAGGGGTGACACCGGGGAGCTGTTTTTT.

The chain recombines TRBV28 with TRBJ2-6; no reliable D call. The CDR3 spans 16 residues. Germline CDR1 is MDHEN and CDR2 is SYDVKM. Trimming took 3 bases from V and 2 from J, leaving 11 bases between them. Written as DNA, the CDR3 is TGTGCCAGCAGTTTCTCATCCCGCACTGGGGCCAACGTCCTGACTTTC. This encodes CASSFSSRTGANVLTF.

This clone was observed once. This chain connects TRBV5-1 to TRBJ1-4, with 12 bases lining up with TRBD1. The CDR3 runs 18 residues. Germline V CDR1 and CDR2: SGHRS, YFSETQ. The V segment lost 4 bases and the J segment 3 bases; nucleotides outside the gene matches: 10. CDR3 sequence: CASSPGQGAALANEKLFF. In nucleotides, the CDR3 is TGCGCCAGCAGCCCGGGACAGGGGGCTGCGTTAGCTAATGAAAAACTGTTTTTT.

The chain has TRBV30 and TRBJ1-2, with D tentatively TRBD1 (6 bases). The length of the CDR3 is 13 residues. The germline CDR1 and CDR2 sequences are GTSNPN and SVGIG (reference sequence). V lost 0 bases, J lost 6 bases, and 11 bases lay in between. CDR3 region: CAWSVGGSDGYTF. The CDR3 DNA reads TGTGCCTGGAGTGTAGGGGGGAGCGATGGCTACACCTTC.

This clone was detected only once. This chain uses TRBV18 with TRBJ1-3, with TRBD1 matching 10 bases. The V and J ends lost 6 bases and 4 bases, in that order; junction bases with no gene match: 6. Germline lookup yields CDR1 KGHSH and CDR2 LQKENI. This CDR3 comprises 15 residues. CDR3 region: CASSQGTGDGNTIYF. Here the CDR3 DNA reads TGTGCCAGCTCCCAAGGGACAGGGGACGGAAACACCATATATTTT.